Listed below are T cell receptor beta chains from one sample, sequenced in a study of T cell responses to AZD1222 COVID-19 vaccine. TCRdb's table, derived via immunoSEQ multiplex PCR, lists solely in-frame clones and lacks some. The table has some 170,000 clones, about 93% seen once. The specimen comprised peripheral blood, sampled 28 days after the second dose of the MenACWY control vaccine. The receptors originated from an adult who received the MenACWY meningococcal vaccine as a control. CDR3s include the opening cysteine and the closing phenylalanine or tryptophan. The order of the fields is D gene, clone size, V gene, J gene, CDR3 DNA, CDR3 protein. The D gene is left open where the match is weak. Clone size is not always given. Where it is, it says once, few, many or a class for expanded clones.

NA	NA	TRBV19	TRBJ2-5	TGTGCCAGTTCGGCAGGGCAAGAGACCCAGTACTTC	CASSAGQETQYF
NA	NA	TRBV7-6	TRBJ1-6	TGTGCCAGCAGCTTAGGGGGATCCCGGGGTTCACCCCTCCACTTT	CASSLGGSRGSPLHF
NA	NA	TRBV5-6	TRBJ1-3	TGTGCCAGCAGCTTGGATGGGGGGCTTAGAAACACCATATATTTT	CASSLDGGLRNTIYF
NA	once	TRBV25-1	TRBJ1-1	TGTGCCAGCAGCGGTTCGGGAGGACTGATGAACACTGAAGCTTTCTTT	CASSGSGGLMNTEAFF
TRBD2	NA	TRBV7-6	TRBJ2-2	TGTGCCAGCAGCCCCGGACTAGCGAACACCGGGGAGCTGTTTTTT	CASSPGLANTGELFF
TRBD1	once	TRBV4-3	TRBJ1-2	TGCGCCAGCAGCCAAGAAACAGGGGATGGCTACACCTTC	CASSQETGDGYTF
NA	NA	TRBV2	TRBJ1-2	TGTGCCAGCATCCCCGGGCTATCCATTTATGGCTACACCTTC	CASIPGLSIYGYTF
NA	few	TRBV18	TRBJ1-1	TGTGCCAGCTCACCACCGAACCCGGGCACTGAAGCTTTCTTT	CASSPPNPGTEAFF
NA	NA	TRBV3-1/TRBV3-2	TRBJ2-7	TGTGCCAGCAGCCAAGGGCAGGGAGGAGGTAAGCAGTACTTC	CASSQGQGGGKQYF
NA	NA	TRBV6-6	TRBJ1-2	TGTGCCAGCAGTTACTCGGGGACCGTCTATGGCTACACCTTC	CASSYSGTVYGYTF
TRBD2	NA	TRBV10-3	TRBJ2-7	TGTGCCATCAGTGAGTCCCCGGGGGGGGAGGGCGAGCAGTACTTC	CAISESPGGEGEQYF
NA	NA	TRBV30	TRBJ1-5	TGTGCCTGGAGCCTCGCTGACAGGTTTGTAGATAGCAATCAGCCCCAGCATTTT	CAWSLADRFVDSNQPQHF
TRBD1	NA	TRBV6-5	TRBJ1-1	TGTGCCAGCAGTACCGAGACAGGGAGAACTGAAGCTTTCTTT	CASSTETGRTEAFF
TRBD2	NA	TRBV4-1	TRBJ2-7	TGCGCCAGCAGCGGCTCGGGAGTAGCGGGTTTCTACGAGCAGTACTTC	CASSGSGVAGFYEQYF
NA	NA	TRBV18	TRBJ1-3	TGTGCCAGCTCACCAAACGGAAACACCATATATTTT	CASSPNGNTIYF
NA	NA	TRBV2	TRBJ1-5	TGTGCCAGCAGCGTGGGACGAGATAGCAATCAGCCCCAGCATTTT	CASSVGRDSNQPQHF
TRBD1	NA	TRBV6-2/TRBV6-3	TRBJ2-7	TGTGCCAGCAGTTACTCCGGACAGGGTCACGAGCAGTACTTC	CASSYSGQGHEQYF
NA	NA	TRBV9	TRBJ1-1	TGTGCCAGCAGCGTGAATCAGGGGCTTACTGAAGCTTTCTTT	CASSVNQGLTEAFF
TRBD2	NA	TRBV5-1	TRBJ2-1	TGCGCCAGCAGCTTGATCCGGGGGGGCCCTACTGAGCAGTTCTTC	CASSLIRGGPTEQFF
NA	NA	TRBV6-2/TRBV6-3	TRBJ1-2	TGTGCCAGCAGCCTATCCCGTGGGGGCTATGGCTACACCTTC	CASSLSRGGYGYTF
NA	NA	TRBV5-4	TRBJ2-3	TGTGCCAGCAGCTTGGACGGGGGCCCCGGAAGTACGCAGTATTTT	CASSLDGGPGSTQYF
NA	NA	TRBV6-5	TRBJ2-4	TGTGCCAGCACCTCCGTAGCCAAAAACATTCAGTACTTC	CASTSVAKNIQYF
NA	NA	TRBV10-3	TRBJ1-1	TGTGCCATCAGTTGGACAGCGATGAACACTGAAGCTTTCTTT	CAISWTAMNTEAFF
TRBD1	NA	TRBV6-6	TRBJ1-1	TGTGCCAGCAGGACAGGGGGTCACACTGAAGCTTTCTTT	CASRTGGHTEAFF
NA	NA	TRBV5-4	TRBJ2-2	TGTGCCAGCAGTCGTTGGGCCGGACCTCGGAACACCGGGGAGCTGTTTTTT	CASSRWAGPRNTGELFF
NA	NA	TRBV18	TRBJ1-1	TGTGCCAGCTCACCCGGGGGCTTCGGCACTGAAGCTTTCTTT	CASSPGGFGTEAFF
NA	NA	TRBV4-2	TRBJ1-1	TGTGCCAGCAGCCAAAATCAGCAGGGAGGTACTGAAGCTTTCTTT	CASSQNQQGGTEAFF
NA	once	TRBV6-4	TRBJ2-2	TGTGCCAGCAGTGACCGAGTGGGCACGAACACCGGGGAGCTGTTTTTT	CASSDRVGTNTGELFF
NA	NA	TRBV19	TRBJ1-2	TGTGCCAGTACCTGGGGTGGGACTGACAACTATGGCTACACCTTC	CASTWGGTDNYGYTF
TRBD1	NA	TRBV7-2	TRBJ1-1	TGTGCCAGCAGCTTAGTACCACAGGGGGAAGGCACTGAAGCTTTCTTT	CASSLVPQGEGTEAFF
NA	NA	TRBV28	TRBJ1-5	TGTGCCAGCAGGGCGACTAGCAATCAGCCCCAGCATTTT	CASRATSNQPQHF
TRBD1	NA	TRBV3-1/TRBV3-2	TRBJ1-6	TGTGCCAGCAGTCTTGGGACAGTTTTCGATTCACCCCTCCACTTT	CASSLGTVFDSPLHF
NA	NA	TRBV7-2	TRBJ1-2	TGTGCCAGCAGCTTAAGGGGTCGGCCCCTCTATGGCTACACCTTC	CASSLRGRPLYGYTF
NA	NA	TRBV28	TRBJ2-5	TGTGCCAGCAGAAAACCGGGGATGCCCCAGTACTTC	CASRKPGMPQYF
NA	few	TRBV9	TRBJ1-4	TGTGCCAGCAGCGTAGGTGGCCCTAATGAAAAACTGTTTTTT	CASSVGGPNEKLFF
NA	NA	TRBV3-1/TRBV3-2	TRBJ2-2	TGTGCCAGCAGCCTCGCCGGGGCCAACACCGGGGAGCTGTTTTTT	CASSLAGANTGELFF
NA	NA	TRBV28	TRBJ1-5	TGTGCCAGCACCATTAGCCGGGGAGGGGGTAATCAGCCCCAGCATTTT	CASTISRGGGNQPQHF
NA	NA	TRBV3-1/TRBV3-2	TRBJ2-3	TGTGCCAGCAGCCAAGAGGTTAGTGGGTCTACGCAGTATTTT	CASSQEVSGSTQYF
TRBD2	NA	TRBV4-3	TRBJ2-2	TGCGCCAGCAGCCAAGGAATTAGCGGGGGCCGGGGGGAGCTGTTTTTT	CASSQGISGGRGELFF
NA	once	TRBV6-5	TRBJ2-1	TGTGCCAGCAGCCCCGGTGGCGAGCAGTTCTTC	CASSPGGEQFF
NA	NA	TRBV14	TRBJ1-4	TGTGCCAGCAGCCGGGGGGCTAATGAAAAACTGTTTTTT	CASSRGANEKLFF
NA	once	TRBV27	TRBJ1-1	TGTGCCAGCAATTCTTGGGGGGCGAACACTGAAGCTTTCTTT	CASNSWGANTEAFF
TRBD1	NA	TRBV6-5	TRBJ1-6	TGTGCCAGCAAACTAACCGGGACAGGGGTTTCACCCCTCCACTTT	CASKLTGTGVSPLHF
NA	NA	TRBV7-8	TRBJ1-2	TGTGCCAGCAGCTTAGGAAACTGGGGCGCGGATGGCTACACCTTC	CASSLGNWGADGYTF
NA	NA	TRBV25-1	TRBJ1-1	TGTGCCAGCAGTGAAGGCGGCAGGGTTGACACTGAAGCTTTCTTT	CASSEGGRVDTEAFF
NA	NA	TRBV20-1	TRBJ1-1	TGCAGTGCTAATAGTGTGAAAGCTTTCTTT	CSANSVKAFF
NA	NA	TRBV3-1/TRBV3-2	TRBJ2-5	TGTGCCAGCAGCCCGCAGGATTTACAAGAGACCCAGTACTTC	CASSPQDLQETQYF
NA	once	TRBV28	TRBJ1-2	TGTGCCAGCGGCGGGAAACCCCCTAACTATGGCTACACCTTC	CASGGKPPNYGYTF
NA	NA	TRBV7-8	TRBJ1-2	TGTGCCAGCAGCTTTCCCGGGACGGCCTATGGCTACACCTTC	CASSFPGTAYGYTF
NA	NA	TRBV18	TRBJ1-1	TGTGCCAGCTCACGGCCCGGCATGAACACTGAAGCTTTCTTT	CASSRPGMNTEAFF
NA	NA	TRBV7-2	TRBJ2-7	TGTGCCAGCAGCTTGGGACGGTCCTCCTACGAGCAGTACTTC	CASSLGRSSYEQYF
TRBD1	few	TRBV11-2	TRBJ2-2	TGTGCCAGCAGCACGCGACAGGGGGCGAACACCGGGGAGCTGTTTTTT	CASSTRQGANTGELFF
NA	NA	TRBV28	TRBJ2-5	TGTGCCAGCAGCCTCCCAGGGACAAGGGAGACCCAGTACTTC	CASSLPGTRETQYF
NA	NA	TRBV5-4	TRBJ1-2	TGTGCCAGCAGCCACAGGGACTTGGCCTATGGCTACACCTTC	CASSHRDLAYGYTF
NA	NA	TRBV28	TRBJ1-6	TGTGCCAGCACCTTCGACGGCTTGGGCTCACCCCTCCACTTT	CASTFDGLGSPLHF
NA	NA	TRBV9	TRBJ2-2	TGTGCCAGCAGCGCAGGACCGGCCGGGGAGCTGTTTTTT	CASSAGPAGELFF
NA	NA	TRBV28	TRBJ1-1	TGTGCCAGCAGTTTATTAAGGTCCGAAGCTTTCTTT	CASSLLRSEAFF